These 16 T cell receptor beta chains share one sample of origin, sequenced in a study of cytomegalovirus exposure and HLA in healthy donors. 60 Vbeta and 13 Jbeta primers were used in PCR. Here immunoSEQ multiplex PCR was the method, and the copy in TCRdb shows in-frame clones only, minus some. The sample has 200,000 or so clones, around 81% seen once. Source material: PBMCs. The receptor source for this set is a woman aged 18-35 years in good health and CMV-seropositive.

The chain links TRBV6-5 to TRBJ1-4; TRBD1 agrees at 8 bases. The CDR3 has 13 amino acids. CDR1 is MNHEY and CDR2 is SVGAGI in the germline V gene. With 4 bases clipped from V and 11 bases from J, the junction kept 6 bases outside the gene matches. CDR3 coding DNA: TGTGCCAGCAGTTCGACAGGGGAGGGGAAACTGTTTTTT. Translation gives CASSSTGEGKLFF.

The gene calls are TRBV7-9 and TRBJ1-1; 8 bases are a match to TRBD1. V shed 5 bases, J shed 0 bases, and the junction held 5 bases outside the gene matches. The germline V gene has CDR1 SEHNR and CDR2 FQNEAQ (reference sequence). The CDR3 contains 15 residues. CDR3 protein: CASSPSTGVNTEAFF. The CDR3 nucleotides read TGTGCCAGCAGCCCGTCGACAGGGGTGAACACTGAAGCTTTCTTT. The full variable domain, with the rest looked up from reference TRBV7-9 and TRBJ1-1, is DTGVSQNPRHKITKRGQNVTFRCDPISEHNRLYWYRQTLGQGPEFLTYFQNEAQLEKSRLLSDRFSAERPKGSFSTLEIQRTEQGDSAMYLCASSPSTGVNTEAFFGQGTRLTVV.

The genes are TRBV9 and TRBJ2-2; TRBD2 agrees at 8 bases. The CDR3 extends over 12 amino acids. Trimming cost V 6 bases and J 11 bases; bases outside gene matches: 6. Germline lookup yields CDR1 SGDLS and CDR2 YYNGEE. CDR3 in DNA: TGTGCCAGCACGGGGGGGGCATACGAGCTGTTTTTT. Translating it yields CASTGGAYELFF.

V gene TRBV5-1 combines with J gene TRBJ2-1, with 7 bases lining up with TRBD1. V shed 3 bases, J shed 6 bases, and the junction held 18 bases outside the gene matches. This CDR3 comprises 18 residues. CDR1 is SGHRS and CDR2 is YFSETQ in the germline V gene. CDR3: CASSSLNHRGLDGNEQFF. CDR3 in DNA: TGCGCCAGCAGCTCACTTAATCACAGGGGTCTGGACGGCAATGAGCAGTTCTTC.

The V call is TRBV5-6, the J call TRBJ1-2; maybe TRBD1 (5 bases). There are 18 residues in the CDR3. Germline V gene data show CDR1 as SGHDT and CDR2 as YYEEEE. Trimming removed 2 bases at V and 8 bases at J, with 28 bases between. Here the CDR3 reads CASSFYGGTGPPMRGYTF. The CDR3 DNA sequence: TGTGCCAGCAGCTTTTACGGGGGGACGGGACCTCCCATGAGGGGCTACACCTTC.

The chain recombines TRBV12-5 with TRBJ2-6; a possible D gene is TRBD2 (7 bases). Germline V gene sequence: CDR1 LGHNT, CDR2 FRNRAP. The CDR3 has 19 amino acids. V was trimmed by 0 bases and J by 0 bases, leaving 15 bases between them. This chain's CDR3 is CASGLVGEGGYSGANVLTF. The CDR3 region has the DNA TGTGCTAGTGGTTTGGTAGGGGAGGGGGGATACTCTGGGGCCAACGTCCTGACTTTC.

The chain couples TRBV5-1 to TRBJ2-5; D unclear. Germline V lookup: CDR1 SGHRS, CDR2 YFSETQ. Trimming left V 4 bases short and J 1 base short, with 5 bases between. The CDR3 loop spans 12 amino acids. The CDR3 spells CASSASQETQYF. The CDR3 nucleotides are TGCGCCAGCAGCGCCAGCCAAGAGACCCAGTACTTC.

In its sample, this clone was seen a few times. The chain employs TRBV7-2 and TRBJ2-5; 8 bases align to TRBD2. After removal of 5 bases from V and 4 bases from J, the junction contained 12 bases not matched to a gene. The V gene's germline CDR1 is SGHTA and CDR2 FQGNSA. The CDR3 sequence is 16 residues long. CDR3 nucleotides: TGTGCCAGCAGCAGCGCCGGGGGGGTTCTGGGAGAGACCCAGTACTTC. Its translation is CASSSAGGVLGETQYF. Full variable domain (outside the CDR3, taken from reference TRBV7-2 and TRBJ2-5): GAGVSQSPSNKVTEKGKDVELRCDPISGHTALYWYRQSLGQGLEFLIYFQGNSAPDKSGLPSDRFSAERTGGSVSTLTIQRTQQEDSAVYLCASSSAGGVLGETQYFGPGTRLLVL.

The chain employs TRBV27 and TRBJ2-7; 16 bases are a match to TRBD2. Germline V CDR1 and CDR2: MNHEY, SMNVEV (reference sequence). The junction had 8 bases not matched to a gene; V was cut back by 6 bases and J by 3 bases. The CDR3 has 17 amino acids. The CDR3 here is CASRSGTSGGARYEQYV. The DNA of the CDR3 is TGTGCCAGCAGATCAGGGACTAGCGGGGGGGCCCGCTACGAGCAGTACGTC.

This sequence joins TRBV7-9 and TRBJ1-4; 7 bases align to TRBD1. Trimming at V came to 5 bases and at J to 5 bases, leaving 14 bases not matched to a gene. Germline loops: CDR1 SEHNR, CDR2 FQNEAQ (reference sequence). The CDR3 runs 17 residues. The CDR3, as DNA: TGTGCCAGCAGCCCCGTTGGACAGGTCTCCAGAAATGAAAAACTGTTTTTT. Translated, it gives CASSPVGQVSRNEKLFF. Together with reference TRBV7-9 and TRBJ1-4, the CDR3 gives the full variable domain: DTGVSQNPRHKITKRGQNVTFRCDPISEHNRLYWYRQTLGQGPEFLTYFQNEAQLEKSRLLSDRFSAERPKGSFSTLEIQRTEQGDSAMYLCASSPVGQVSRNEKLFFGSGTQLSVL.

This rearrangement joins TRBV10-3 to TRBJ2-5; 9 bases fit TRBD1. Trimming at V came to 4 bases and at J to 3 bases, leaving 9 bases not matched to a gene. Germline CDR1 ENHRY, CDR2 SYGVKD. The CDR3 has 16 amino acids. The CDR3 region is CAISAQPGQGEETQYF. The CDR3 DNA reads TGTGCCATCAGTGCCCAGCCGGGACAGGGCGAAGAGACCCAGTACTTC.

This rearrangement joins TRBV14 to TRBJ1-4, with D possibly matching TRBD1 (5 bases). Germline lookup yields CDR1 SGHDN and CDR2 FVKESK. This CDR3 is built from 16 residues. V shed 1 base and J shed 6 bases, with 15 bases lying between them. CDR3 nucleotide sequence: TGTGCCAGCAGCCAAGGACGGCTGGGGCCTTATGAAAAACTGTTTTTT. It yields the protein CASSQGRLGPYEKLFF.

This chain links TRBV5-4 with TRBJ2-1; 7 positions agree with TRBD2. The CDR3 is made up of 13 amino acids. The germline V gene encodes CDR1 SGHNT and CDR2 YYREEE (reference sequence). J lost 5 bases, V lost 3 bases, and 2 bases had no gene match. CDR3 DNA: TGTGCCAGCAGCTCCGGGACTAACAATGAGCAGTTCTTC. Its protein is CASSSGTNNEQFF.

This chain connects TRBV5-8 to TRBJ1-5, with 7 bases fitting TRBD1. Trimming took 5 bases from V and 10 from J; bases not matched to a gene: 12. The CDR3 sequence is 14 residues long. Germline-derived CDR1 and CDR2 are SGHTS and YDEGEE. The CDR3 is CASSLRYGTAPQHF. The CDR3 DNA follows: TGTGCCAGCAGTTTAAGATACGGGACAGCTCCCCAGCATTTT.

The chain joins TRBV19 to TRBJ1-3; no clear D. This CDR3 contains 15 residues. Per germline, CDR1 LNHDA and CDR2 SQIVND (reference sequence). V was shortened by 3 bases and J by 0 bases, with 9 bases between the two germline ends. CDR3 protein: CASSIAAASGNTIYF. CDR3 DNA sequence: TGTGCCAGTAGTATTGCGGCAGCCTCTGGAAACACCATATATTTT.

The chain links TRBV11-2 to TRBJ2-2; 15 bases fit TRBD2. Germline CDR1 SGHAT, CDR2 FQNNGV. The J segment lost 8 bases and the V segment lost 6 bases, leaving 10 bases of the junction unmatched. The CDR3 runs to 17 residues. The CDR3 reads CASRLSGTSGGSGELFF. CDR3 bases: TGTGCCAGCAGGCTCTCGGGGACTAGCGGGGGGTCGGGGGAGCTGTTTTTT. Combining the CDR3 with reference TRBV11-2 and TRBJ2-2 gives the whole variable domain EAGVAQSPRYKIIEKRQSVAFWCNPISGHATLYWYQQILGQGPKLLIQFQNNGVVDDSQLPKDRFSAERLKGVDSTLKIQPAKLEDSAVYLCASRLSGTSGGSGELFFGEGSRLTVL.